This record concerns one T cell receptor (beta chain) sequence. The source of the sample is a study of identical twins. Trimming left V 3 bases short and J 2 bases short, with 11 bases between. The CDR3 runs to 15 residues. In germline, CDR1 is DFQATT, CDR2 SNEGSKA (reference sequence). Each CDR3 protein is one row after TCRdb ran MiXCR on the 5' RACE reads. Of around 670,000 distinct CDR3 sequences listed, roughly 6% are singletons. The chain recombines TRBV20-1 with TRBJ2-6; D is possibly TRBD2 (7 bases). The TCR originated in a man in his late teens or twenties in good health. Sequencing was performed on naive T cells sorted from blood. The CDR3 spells CSASGGAPGANVLTF. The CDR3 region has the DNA TGCAGTGCTAGTGGGGGGGCTCCTGGGGCCAACGTCCTGACTTTC.